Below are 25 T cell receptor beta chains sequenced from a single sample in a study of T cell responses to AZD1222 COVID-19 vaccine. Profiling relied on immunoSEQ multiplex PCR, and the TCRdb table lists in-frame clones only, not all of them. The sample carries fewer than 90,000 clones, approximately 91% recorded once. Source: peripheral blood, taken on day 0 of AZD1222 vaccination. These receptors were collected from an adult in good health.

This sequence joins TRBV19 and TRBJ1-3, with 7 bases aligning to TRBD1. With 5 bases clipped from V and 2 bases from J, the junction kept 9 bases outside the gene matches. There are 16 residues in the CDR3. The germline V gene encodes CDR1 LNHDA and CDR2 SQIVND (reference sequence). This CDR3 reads CASSVPPGQPGNTIYF. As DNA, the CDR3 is TGTGCCAGTAGTGTGCCACCGGGACAGCCTGGAAACACCATATATTTT.

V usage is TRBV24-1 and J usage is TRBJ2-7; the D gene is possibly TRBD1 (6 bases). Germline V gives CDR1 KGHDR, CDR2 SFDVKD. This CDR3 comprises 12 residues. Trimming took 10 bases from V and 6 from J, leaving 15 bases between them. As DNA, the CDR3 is TGTGCCACGCAACAGGGTTACGGCGAGCAGTACTTC. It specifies CATQQGYGEQYF.

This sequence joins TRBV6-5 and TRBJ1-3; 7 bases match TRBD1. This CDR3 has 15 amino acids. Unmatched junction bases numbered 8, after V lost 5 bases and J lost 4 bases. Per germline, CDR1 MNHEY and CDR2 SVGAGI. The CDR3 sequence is CASSTYRGLGNTIYF. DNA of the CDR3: TGTGCCAGCAGTACTTACAGGGGTTTGGGAAACACCATATATTTT.

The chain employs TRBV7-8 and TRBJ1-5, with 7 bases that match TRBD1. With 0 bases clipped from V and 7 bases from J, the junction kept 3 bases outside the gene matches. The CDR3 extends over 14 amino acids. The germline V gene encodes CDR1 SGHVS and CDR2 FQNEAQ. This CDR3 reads CASSLAGTAQPQHF. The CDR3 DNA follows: TGTGCCAGCAGCTTAGCCGGGACAGCCCAGCCCCAGCATTTT.

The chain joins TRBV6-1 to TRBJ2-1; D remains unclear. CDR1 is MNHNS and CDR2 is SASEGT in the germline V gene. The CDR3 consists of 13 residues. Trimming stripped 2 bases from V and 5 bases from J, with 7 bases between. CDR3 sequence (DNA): TGTGCCAGCAGTGAACGCGAAGACAATGAGCAGTTCTTC. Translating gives CASSEREDNEQFF.

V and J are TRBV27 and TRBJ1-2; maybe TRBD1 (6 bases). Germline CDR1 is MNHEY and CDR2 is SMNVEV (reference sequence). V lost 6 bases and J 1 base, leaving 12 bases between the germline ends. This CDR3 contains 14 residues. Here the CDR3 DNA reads TGTGCCAGCAGACCGACAGGATTTAACTATGGCTACACCTTC. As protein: CASRPTGFNYGYTF.

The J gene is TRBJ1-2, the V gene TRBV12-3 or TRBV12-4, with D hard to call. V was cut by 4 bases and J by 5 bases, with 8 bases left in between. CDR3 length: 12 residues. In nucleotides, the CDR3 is TGTGCCAGCAGTTCCCGGTGGTATGGCTACACCTTC. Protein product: CASSSRWYGYTF.

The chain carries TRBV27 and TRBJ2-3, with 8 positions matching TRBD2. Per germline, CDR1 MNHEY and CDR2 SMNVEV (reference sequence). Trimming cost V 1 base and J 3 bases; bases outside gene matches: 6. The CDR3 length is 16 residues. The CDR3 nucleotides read TGTGCCAGCAGTTTATATGCGGGAGGAGGGACAGATACGCAGTATTTT. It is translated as CASSLYAGGGTDTQYF.

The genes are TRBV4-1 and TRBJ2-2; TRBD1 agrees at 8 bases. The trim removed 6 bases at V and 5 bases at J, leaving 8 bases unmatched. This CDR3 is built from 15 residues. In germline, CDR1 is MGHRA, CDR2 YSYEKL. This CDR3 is CASSIGQGMTGELFF. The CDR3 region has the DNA TGCGCCAGCAGTATCGGACAGGGAATGACCGGGGAGCTGTTTTTT.

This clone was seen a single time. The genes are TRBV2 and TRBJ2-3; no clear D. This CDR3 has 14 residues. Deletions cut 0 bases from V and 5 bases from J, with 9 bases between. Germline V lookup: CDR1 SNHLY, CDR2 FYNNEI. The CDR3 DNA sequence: TGTGCCAGCAGTGAAGCGCTTCGGGTAGATACGCAGTATTTT. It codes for CASSEALRVDTQYF. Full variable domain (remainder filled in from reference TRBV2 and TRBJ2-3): EPEVTQTPSHQVTQMGQEVILRCVPISNHLYFYWYRQILGQKVEFLVSFYNNEISEKSEIFDDQFSVERPDGSNFTLKIRSTKLEDSAMYFCASSEALRVDTQYFGPGTRLTVL.

The CDR3 coding sequence is TGTGCCAGTAGTATTGGGCCAGGGGCTGGCTACACCTTC. The encoded protein is CASSIGPGAGYTF. The V gene is TRBV19, the J gene TRBJ1-2; the D gene is possibly TRBD1 (6 bases). CDR3 length equals 13 residues. Per germline, CDR1 LNHDA and CDR2 SQIVND (reference sequence). With 3 bases removed from V and 7 bases from J, the gap between germline ends came to 12 bases.

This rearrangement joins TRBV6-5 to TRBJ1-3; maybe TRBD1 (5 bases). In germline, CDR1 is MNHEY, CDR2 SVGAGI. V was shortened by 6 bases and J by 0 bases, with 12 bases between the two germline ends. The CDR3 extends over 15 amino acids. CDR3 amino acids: CASSLGHFSGNTIYF. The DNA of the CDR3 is TGTGCCAGCAGCCTTGGACACTTCTCTGGAAACACCATATATTTT.

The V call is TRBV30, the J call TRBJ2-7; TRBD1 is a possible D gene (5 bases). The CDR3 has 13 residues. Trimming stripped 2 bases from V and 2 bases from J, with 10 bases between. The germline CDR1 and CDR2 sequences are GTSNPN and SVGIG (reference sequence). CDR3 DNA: TGTGCCTGGAGTAAAGACAGCGCCTACGAGCAGTACTTC. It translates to CAWSKDSAYEQYF.

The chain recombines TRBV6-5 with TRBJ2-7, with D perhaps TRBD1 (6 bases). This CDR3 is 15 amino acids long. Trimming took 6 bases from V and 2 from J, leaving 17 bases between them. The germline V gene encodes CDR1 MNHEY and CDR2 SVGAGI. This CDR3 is CASRKTGLPPYEQYF. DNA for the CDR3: TGTGCCAGCAGGAAGACAGGTCTACCCCCCTACGAGCAGTACTTC.

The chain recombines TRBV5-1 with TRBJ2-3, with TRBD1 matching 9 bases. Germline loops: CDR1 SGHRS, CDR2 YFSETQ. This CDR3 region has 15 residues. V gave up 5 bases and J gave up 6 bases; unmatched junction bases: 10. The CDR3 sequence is CASRPGTGIGDTQYF. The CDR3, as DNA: TGCGCCAGCAGACCTGGGACAGGGATAGGGGATACGCAGTATTTT.

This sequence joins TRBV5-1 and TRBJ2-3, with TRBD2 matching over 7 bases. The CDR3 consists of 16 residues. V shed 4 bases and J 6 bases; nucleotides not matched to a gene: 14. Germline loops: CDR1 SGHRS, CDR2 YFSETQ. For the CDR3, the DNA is TGCGCCAGCAGCGCCGGCGTCCTAGCGGATACCGATACGCAGTATTTT. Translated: CASSAGVLADTDTQYF. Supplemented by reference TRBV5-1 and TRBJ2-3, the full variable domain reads KAGVTQTPRYLIKTRGQQVTLSCSPISGHRSVSWYQQTPGQGLQFLFEYFSETQRNKGNFPGRFSGRQFSNSRSEMNVSTLELGDSALYLCASSAGVLADTDTQYFGPGTRLTVL.

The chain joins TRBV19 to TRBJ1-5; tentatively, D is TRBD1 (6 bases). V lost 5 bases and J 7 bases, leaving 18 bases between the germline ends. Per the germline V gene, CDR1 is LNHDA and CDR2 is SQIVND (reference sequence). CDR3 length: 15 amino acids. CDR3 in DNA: TGTGCCAGTAGTTTGTGGCGGGCAGGGGCCCAGCCCCAGCATTTT. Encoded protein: CASSLWRAGAQPQHF.

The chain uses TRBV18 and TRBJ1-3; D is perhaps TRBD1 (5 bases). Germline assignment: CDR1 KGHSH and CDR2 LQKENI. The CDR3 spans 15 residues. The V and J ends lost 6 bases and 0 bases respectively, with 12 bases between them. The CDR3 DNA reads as TGTGCCAGCTCTGACAATCAGGGCTCTGGAAACACCATATATTTT. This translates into CASSDNQGSGNTIYF.

CDR3 DNA sequence: TGTGCCTGGGACCGGAATAGGGACACTGAAGCTTTCTTT. Its translation is CAWDRNRDTEAFF. The chain uses TRBV30 and TRBJ1-1; D is unclear. The germline CDR1 and CDR2 sequences are GTSNPN and SVGIG (reference sequence). V dropped 5 bases and J dropped 3 bases, with 13 bases sitting between them. The CDR3 is 13 amino acids.

In DNA, the CDR3 is TGTGCCATCAGTGAGCTCAGTAACACAGATACGCAGTATTTT. Translation: CAISELSNTDTQYF. The V gene is TRBV10-3, the J gene TRBJ2-3; D gene ambiguous. This CDR3 contains 14 residues. Germline lookup yields CDR1 ENHRY and CDR2 SYGVKD. V lost 2 bases and J lost 2, with 8 bases in between.

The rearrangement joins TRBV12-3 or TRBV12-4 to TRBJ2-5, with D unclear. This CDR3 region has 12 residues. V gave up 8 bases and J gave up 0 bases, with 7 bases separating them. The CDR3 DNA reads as TGTGCCAGCTCACAAGACCAAGAGACCCAGTACTTC. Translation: CASSQDQETQYF.

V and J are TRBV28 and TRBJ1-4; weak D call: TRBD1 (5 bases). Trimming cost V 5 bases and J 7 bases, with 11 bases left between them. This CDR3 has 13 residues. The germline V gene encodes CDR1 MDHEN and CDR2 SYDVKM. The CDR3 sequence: CASSLAGGEKLFF. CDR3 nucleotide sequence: TGTGCCAGCAGTCTCGCCGGGGGTGAAAAACTGTTTTTT.

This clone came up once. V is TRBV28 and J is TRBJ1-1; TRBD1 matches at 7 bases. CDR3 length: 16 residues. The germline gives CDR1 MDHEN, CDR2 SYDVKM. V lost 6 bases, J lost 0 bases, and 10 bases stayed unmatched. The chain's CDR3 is CASSHQSGQMNTEAFF. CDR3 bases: TGTGCCAGCAGCCACCAGTCGGGACAGATGAACACTGAAGCTTTCTTT.

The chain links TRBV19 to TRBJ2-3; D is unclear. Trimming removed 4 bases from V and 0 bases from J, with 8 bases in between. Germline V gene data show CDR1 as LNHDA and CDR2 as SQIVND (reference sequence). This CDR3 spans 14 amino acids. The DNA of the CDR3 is TGTGCCAGTAGTAGCGGTGCTAGCACAGATACGCAGTATTTT. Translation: CASSSGASTDTQYF.

The CDR3 sequence is CASSARTGYSNQPQHF. CDR3 DNA: TGTGCCAGCAGTGCCCGGACAGGGTATAGCAATCAGCCCCAGCATTTT. The genes are TRBV27 and TRBJ1-5, with 8 nucleotides matching TRBD1. The CDR3 runs to 16 residues. In germline, CDR1 is MNHEY, CDR2 SMNVEV (reference sequence). Losses at the gene ends were 5 bases for V and 0 bases for J; bases not matched to a gene: 6.